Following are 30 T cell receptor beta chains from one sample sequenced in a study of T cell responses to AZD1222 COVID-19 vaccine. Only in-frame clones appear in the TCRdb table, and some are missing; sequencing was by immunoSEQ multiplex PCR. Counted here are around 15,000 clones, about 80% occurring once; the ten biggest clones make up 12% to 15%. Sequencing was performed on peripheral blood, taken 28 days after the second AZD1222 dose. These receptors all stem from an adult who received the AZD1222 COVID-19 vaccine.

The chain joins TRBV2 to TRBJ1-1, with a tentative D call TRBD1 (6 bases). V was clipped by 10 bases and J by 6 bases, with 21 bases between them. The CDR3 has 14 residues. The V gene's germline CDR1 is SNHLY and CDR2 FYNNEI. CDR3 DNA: TGTGCCACCCAACCGTGGCAGGGGAGTTCTGAAGCTTTCTTT. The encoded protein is CATQPWQGSSEAFF.

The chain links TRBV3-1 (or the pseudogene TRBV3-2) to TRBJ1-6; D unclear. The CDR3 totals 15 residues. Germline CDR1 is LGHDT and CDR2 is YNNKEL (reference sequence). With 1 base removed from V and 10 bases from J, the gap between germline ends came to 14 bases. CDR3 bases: TGTGCCAGCAGCCAAGGGAGCCCCACAAACTCACCCCTCCACTTT. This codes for CASSQGSPTNSPLHF.

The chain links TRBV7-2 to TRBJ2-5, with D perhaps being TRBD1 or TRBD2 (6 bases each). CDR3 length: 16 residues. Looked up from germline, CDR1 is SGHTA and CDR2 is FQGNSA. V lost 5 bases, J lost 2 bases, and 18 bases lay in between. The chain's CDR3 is CASSRLSGAGQETQYF. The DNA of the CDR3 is TGTGCCAGCAGCCGTCTGTCGGGGGCAGGGCAAGAGACCCAGTACTTC.

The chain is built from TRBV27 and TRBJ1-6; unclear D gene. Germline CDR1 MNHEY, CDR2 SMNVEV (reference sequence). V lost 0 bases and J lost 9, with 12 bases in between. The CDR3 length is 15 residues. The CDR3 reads CASSLSRTVGSPLHF. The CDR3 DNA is TGTGCCAGCAGTTTATCGCGAACAGTCGGTTCACCCCTCCACTTT.

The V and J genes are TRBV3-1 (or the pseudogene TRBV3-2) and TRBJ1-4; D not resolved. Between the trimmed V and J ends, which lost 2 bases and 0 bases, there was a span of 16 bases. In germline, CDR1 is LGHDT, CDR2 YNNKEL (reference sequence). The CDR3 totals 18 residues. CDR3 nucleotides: TGTGCCAGCAGCCAACTCTCTTCTTCCAACGCAACTAATGAAAAACTGTTTTTT. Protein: CASSQLSSSNATNEKLFF.

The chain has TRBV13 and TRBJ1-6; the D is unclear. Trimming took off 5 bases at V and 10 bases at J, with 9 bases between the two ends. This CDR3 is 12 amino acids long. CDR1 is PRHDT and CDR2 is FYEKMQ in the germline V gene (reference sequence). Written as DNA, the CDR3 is TGTGCCAGCAGCGAACAGCGGTCACCCCTCCACTTT. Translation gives CASSEQRSPLHF.

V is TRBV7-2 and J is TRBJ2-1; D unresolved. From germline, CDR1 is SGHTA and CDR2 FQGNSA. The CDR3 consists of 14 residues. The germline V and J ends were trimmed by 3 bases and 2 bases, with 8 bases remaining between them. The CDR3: CASSLTGAYNEQFF. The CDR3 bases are TGTGCCAGCAGCTTGACTGGGGCCTACAATGAGCAGTTCTTC.

The CDR3 is CASSVGSRDRAGYTF. The CDR3 coding sequence is TGTGCCAGCAGCGTAGGTAGCCGAGACAGGGCGGGCTACACCTTC. This chain connects TRBV9 to TRBJ1-2; 7 nucleotides match TRBD1. The J segment lost 8 bases and the V segment lost 0 bases, leaving 10 bases of the junction unmatched. The germline V gene encodes CDR1 SGDLS and CDR2 YYNGEE. The length of the CDR3 is 15 residues.

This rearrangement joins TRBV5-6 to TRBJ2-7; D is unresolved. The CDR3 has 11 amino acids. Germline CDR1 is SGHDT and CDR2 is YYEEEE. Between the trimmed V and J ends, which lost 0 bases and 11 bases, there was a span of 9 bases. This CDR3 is CASSLDTWEYF. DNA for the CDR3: TGTGCCAGCAGCTTGGACACGTGGGAGTACTTC.

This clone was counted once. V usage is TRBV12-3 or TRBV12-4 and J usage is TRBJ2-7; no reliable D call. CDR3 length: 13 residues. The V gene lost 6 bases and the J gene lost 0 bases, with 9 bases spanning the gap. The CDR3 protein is CASREESSYEQYF. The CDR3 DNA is TGTGCCAGCAGAGAGGAGTCCTCCTACGAGCAGTACTTC.

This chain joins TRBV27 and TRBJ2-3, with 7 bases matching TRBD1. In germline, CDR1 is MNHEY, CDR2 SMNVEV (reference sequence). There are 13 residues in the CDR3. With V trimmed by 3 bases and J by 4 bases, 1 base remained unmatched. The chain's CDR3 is CASSLQGADTQYF. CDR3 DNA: TGTGCCAGCAGTTTGCAGGGGGCAGATACGCAGTATTTT.

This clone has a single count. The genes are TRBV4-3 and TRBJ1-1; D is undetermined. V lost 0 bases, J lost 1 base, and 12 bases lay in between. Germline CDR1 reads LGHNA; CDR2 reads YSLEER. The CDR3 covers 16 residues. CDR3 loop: CASSQDRVRSNTEAFF. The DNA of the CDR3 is TGCGCCAGCAGCCAAGATCGCGTTCGGTCGAACACTGAAGCTTTCTTT.

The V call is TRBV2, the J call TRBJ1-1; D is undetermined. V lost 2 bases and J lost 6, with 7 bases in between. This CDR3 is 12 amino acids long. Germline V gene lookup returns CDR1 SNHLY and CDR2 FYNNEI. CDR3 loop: CASSEMVAEAFF. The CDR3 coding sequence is TGTGCCAGCAGTGAAATGGTGGCTGAAGCTTTCTTT.

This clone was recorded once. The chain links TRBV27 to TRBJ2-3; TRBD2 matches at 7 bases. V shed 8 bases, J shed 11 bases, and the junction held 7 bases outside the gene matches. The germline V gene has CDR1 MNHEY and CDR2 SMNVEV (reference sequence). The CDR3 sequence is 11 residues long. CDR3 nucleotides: TGTGCCAGCGGCGGGGGACGTGAGCAGTATTTT. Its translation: CASGGGREQYF.

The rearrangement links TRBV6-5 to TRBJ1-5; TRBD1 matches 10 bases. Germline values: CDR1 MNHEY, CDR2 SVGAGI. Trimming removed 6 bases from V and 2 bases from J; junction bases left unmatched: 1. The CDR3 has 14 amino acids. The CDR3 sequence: CASSGQGGNQPQHF. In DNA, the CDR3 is TGTGCCAGCAGCGGACAGGGGGGCAATCAGCCCCAGCATTTT.

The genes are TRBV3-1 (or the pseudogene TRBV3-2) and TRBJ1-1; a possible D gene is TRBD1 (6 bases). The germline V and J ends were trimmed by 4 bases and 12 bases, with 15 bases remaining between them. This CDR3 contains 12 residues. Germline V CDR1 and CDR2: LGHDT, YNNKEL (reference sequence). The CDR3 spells CASSLLQGVTFF. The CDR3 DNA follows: TGTGCCAGCAGCCTATTACAGGGTGTTACTTTCTTT.

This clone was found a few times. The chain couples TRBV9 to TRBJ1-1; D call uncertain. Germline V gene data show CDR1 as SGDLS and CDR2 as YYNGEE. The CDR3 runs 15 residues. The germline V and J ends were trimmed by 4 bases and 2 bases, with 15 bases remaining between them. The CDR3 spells CASSPGQRFNTEAFF. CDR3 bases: TGTGCCAGCAGCCCCGGGCAGCGGTTCAACACTGAAGCTTTCTTT.

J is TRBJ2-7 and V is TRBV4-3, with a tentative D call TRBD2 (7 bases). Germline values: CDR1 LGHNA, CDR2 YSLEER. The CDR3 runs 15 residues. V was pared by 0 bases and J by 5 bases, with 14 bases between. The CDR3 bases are TGCGCCAGCAGCCAAGATTCGGAGGGGGGGAACGAGCAGTACTTC. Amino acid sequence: CASSQDSEGGNEQYF.

Here the CDR3 DNA reads TGTGCCAGCAGCCCCTCACTAGCGGGGGGGGGCCCAGATACGCAGTATTTT. Protein: CASSPSLAGGGPDTQYF. The chain joins TRBV5-5 to TRBJ2-3; 13 nucleotides line up with TRBD2. The CDR3 totals 17 residues. Germline CDR1 is SGHKS and CDR2 is YYEKEE (reference sequence). J was trimmed by 4 bases and V by 4 bases; bases with no gene match: 9.

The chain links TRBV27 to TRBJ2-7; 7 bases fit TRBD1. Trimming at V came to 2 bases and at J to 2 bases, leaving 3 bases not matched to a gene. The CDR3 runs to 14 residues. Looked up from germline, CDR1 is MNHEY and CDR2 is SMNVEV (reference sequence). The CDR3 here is CASSLQGQTYEQYF. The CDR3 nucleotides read TGTGCCAGCAGTTTACAGGGACAGACCTACGAGCAGTACTTC.

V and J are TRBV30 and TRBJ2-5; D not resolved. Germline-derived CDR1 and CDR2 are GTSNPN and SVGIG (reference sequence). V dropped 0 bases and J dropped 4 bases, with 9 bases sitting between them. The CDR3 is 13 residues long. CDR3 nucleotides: TGTGCCTGGAGTGTAAACAGAGGAGAGACCCAGTACTTC. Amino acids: CAWSVNRGETQYF.

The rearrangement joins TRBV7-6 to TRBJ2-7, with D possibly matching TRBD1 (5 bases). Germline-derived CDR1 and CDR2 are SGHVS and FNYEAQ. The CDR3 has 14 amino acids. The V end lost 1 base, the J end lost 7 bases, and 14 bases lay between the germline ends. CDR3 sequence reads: CASSLEWGSLEQYF. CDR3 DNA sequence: TGTGCCAGCAGCTTAGAGTGGGGCAGCTTGGAGCAGTACTTC.

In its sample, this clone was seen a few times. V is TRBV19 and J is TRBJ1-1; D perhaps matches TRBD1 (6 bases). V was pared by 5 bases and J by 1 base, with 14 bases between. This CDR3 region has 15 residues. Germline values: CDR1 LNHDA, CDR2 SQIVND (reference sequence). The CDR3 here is CASSSYRAPNTEAFF. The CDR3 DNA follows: TGTGCCAGTAGTTCGTACAGGGCGCCGAACACTGAAGCTTTCTTT.

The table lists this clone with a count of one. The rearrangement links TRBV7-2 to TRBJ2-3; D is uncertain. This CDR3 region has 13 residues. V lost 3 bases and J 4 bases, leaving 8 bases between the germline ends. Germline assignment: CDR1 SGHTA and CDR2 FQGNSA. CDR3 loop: CASSFPKADTQYF. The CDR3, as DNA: TGTGCCAGCAGCTTCCCCAAGGCAGATACGCAGTATTTT.

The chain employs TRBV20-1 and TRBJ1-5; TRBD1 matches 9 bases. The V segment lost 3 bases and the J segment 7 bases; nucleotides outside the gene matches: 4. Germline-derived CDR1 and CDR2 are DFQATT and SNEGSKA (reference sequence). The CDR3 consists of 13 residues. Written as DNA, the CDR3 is TGCAGTGCTAGTCGACAGGGGGACCAGCCCCAGCATTTT. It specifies CSASRQGDQPQHF.

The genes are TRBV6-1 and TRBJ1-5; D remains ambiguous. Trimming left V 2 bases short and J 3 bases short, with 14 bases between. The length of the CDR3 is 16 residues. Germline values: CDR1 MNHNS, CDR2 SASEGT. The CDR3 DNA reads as TGTGCCAGCAGTGAAACAAGAGTTTGGGACAATCAGCCCCAGCATTTT. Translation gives CASSETRVWDNQPQHF.

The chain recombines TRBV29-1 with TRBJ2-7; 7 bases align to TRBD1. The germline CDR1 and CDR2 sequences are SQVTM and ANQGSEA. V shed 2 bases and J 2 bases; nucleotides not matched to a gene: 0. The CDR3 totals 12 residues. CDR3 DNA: TGCAGCGTTGAACAGGGGGCCTACGAGCAGTACTTC. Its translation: CSVEQGAYEQYF.

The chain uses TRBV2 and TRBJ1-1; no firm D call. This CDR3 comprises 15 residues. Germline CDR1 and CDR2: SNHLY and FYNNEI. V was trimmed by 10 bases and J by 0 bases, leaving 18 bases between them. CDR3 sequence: CANSLAGTMNTEAFF. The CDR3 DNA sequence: TGTGCCAACTCCCTAGCGGGCACCATGAACACTGAAGCTTTCTTT.

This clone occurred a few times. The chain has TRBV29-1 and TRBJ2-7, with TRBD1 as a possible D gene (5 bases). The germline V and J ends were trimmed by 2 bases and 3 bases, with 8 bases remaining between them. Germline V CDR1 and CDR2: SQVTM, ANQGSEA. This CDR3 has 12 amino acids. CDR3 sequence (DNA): TGCAGCGTTGAAAGTCAGGGCTACGAGCAGTACTTC. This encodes CSVESQGYEQYF.

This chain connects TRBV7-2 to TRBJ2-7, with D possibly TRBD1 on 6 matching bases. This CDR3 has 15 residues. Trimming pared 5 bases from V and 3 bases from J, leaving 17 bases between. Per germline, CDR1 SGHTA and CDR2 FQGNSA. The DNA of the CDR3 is TGTGCCAGCAGCCCGACAGGAGGAGGATTCTACGAGCAGTACTTC. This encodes CASSPTGGGFYEQYF.